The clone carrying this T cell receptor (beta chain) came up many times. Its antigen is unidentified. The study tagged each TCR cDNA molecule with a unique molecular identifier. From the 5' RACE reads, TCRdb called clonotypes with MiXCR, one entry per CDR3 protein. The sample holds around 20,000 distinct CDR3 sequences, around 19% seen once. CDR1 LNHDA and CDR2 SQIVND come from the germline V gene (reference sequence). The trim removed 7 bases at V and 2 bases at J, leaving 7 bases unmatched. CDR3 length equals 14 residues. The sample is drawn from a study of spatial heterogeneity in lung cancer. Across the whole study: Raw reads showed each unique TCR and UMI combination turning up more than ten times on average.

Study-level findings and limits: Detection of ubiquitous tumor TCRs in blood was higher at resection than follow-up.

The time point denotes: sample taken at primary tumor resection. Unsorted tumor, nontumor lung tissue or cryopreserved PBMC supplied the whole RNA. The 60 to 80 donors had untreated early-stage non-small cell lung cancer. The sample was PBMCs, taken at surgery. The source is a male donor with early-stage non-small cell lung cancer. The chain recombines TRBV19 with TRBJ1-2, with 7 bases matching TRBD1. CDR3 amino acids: CASTSQTGNYGYTF. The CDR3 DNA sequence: TGTGCCAGTACGTCCCAGACAGGGAACTATGGCTACACCTTC. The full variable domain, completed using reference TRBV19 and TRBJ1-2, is DGGITQSPKYLFRKEGQNVTLSCEQNLNHDAMYWYRQDPGQGLRLIYYSQIVNDFQKGDIAEGYSVSREKKESFPLTVTSAQKNPTAFYLCASTSQTGNYGYTFGSGTRLTVV.